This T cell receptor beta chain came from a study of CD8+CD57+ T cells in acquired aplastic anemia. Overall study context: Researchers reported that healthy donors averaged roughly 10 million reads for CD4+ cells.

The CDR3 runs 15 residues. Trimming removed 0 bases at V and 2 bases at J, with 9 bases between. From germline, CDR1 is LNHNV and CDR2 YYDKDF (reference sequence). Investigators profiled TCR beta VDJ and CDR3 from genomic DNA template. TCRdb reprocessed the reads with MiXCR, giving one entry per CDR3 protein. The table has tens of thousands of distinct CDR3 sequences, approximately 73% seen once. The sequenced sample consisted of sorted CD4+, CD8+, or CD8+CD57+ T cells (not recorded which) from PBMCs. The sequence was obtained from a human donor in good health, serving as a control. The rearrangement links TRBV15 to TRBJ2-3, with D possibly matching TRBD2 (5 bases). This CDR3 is CATSRDRGYTDTQYF. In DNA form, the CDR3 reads TGTGCCACCAGCAGAGATCGGGGTTACACAGATACGCAGTATTTT.